This TCR beta chain was documented in a study of T cells in Graves' hyperthyroidism and ophthalmopathy. There are 15 residues in the CDR3. The V and J ends lost 3 bases and 6 bases respectively, with 18 bases between them. The germline CDR1 and CDR2 sequences are GTSNPN and SVGIG (reference sequence). This clonotype has at least ten counts. Amplification targeted TCR beta CDR3 regions from RNA transcripts. With the HTBI primer set, the TCR CDR3 went through a first round of RT-PCR. TCRdb re-derived calls from the multiplex PCR reads in MiXCR, one entry per CDR3 protein. The sample includes around 500,000 distinct CDR3 sequences, approximately 14% seen only once; the top ten take 11% to 15%.

The receptor comes from a middle-aged woman with Graves' hyperthyroidism. Specimen: blood. The genes are TRBV30 and TRBJ2-1; D is unresolved. CDR3 DNA sequence: TGTGCCTGGAGGGAATCCGGCCGGTCTAGCAATGAGCAGTTCTTC. Translated, it gives CAWRESGRSSNEQFF.